This record concerns one T cell receptor (beta chain) sequence. Its antigen remains unknown. V was pared by 4 bases and J by 5 bases, with 6 bases of the junction left unmatched. CDR3 length: 14 amino acids. CDR1 and CDR2 from the germline V gene are ENHRY and SYGVKD. These data are taken from a study of a mutant IDH1 vaccine in newly diagnosed glioma. Clones were read by immunoSEQ multiplex PCR, and TCRdb kept only the in-frame ones, dropping some. Of some 63,000 clones in the sample, about 74% are singletons; the top ten hold over 3.5%. Time point specified: week 35, safety follow-up. Doses comprised 300 ug of mutant IDH1 20-mer peptide each, plus topical imiquimod.

This chain connects TRBV10-3 to TRBJ2-5; 8 positions match TRBD1. The source material was PBMCs, sampled from a glioma patient whose treatment included an IDH1 peptide vaccine. The TCR originated in a man between 50 and 59 years old with glioma. CDR3 loop: CAISGTGKGETQYF. For the CDR3, the DNA is TGTGCCATCAGTGGGACAGGGAAAGGGGAGACCCAGTACTTC.